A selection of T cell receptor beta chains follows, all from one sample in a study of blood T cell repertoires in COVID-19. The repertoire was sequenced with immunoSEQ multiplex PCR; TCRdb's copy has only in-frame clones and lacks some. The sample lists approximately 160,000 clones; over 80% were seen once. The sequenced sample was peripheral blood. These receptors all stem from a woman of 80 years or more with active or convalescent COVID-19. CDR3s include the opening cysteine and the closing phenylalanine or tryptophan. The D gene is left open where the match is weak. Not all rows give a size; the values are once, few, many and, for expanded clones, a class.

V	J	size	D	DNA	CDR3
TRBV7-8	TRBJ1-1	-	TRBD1	TGTGCCAGCAGCTTAGAGGACAGGGGGACCACTGAAGCTTTCTTT	CASSLEDRGTTEAFF
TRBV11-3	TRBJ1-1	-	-	TGTGCCAGCAGCTTAGACAGTCACACTGAAGCTTTCTTT	CASSLDSHTEAFF
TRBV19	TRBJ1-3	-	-	TGTGCCAGTAGGACAGTCGGAAACACCATATATTTT	CASRTVGNTIYF
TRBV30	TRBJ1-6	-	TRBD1	TGTGCCTGGATTCACAGGGGACGCATCCTTAATTCACCCCTCCACTTT	CAWIHRGRILNSPLHF
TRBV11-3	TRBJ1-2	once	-	TGTGCCAGCAGCTTCACAGGGTGGTGCGGCTACACCTTC	CASSFTGWCGYTF
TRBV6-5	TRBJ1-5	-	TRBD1	TGTGCCAGCAGTCCACACAGGGGTTCGGATCAGCCCCAGCATTTT	CASSPHRGSDQPQHF
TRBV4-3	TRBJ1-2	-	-	TGCGCCAGTTCTTCGGTGGGGGGTGGCTACACCTTC	CASSSVGGGYTF
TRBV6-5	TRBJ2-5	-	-	TGTGCCAGCAGTTACGAGGGCCCGATACAAGAGACCCAGTACTTC	CASSYEGPIQETQYF
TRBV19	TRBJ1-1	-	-	TGTGCCAGTATTAGTCCGACAATTAACACTGAAGCTTTCTTT	CASISPTINTEAFF
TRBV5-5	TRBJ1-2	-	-	TGTGCCAGCAGCTTGGCCGACAAGCTTTATGGCTACACCTTC	CASSLADKLYGYTF
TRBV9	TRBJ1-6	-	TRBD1	TGTGCCAGCAGCAAGGACAGGGTAATGGGGTCACCCCTCCACTTT	CASSKDRVMGSPLHF
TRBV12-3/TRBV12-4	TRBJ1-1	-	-	TGTGCCAGCAGTCCGACATCTCTCGCTGAAGCTTTCTTT	CASSPTSLAEAFF
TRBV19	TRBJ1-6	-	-	TGTGCCAGTAGTATGGGGCAGGGGCAAGGATCCTATAATTCACCCCTCCACTTT	CASSMGQGQGSYNSPLHF
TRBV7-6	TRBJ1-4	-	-	TGTGCCAGCAGCTTGGGTCTAGGCAAACTGTTTTTT	CASSLGLGKLFF
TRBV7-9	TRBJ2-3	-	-	TGTGCCAGCAGCTCTGAATTAGCGATCTTAAGCACAGATACGCAGTATTTT	CASSSELAILSTDTQYF
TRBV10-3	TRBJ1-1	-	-	TGTGCCATCAACTTGGGAGAGAACACTGAAGCTTTCTTT	CAINLGENTEAFF
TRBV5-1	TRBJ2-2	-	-	TGCGCCAGCAGCCCCGGACAAAAGCCCGCGAACACCGGGGAGCTGTTTTTT	CASSPGQKPANTGELFF
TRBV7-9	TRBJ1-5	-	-	TGTGCCAGCAGCCCGGGTGGAAGTAGCAATCAGCCCCAGCATTTT	CASSPGGSSNQPQHF
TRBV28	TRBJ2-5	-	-	TGTGCCAGCAGTCTCCGAGTAGCGGAACAAGAGACCCAGTACTTC	CASSLRVAEQETQYF
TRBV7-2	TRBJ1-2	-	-	TGTGCCAGCAGCTTGGACAGCGGGGCGGGCTACACCTTC	CASSLDSGAGYTF
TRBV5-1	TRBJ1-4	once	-	TGCGCCAGCAGCTTGACAGGGACCGATCCGAATGAAAAACTGTTTTTT	CASSLTGTDPNEKLFF
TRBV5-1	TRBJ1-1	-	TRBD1	TGCGCCAGCAGCTCGGGACAGGGGGCTGAAGCTTTCTTT	CASSSGQGAEAFF
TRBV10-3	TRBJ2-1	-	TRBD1	TGTGCCATCAGTCAGGACAGGGGCGGCAATGAGCAGTTCTTC	CAISQDRGGNEQFF
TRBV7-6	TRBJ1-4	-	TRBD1	TGTGCCAGCAGCTTAAGCCCGGGACAGGGGCCCTCTAATGAAAAACTGTTTTTT	CASSLSPGQGPSNEKLFF
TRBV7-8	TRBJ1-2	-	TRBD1	TGTGCCAGCAGCCGCACTTCCGGGACAGACTATGGCTACACCTTC	CASSRTSGTDYGYTF
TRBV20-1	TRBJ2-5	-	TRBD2	TGCAGTGCTAGTCCTTTGGGCGGGGGGCCAAAAGAGACCCAGTACTTC	CSASPLGGGPKETQYF
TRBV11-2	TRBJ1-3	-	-	TGTGCCAGCACCGGGCTAGGGGCCGTCGGAAACACCATATATTTT	CASTGLGAVGNTIYF
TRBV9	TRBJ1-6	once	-	TGTGCCAGCAGCGTAGATACGGTTGGCGGATATAATTCACCCCTCCACTTT	CASSVDTVGGYNSPLHF
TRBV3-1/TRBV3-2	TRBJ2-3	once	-	TGTGCCAGCAGCCTGCAGACAGTCACAGATACGCAGTATTTT	CASSLQTVTDTQYF
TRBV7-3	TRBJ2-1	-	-	TGTGCCAGCAGCTTAACGGCCGGAAACGCGGTGGTCTTC	CASSLTAGNAVVF
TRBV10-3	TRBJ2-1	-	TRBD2	TGTGCCATCAGTGAAGTAGCGGGGGCTTACAATGAGCAGTTCTTC	CAISEVAGAYNEQFF
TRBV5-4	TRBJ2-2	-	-	TGTGCCAGCAGCTCGCCAACGGCGAACACCGGGGAGCTGTTTTTT	CASSSPTANTGELFF
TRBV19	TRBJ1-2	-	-	TGTGCCAGTAGTGGGCAGGGATTCTATGGCTACACCTTC	CASSGQGFYGYTF
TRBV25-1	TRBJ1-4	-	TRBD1	TGTGCCAGCACTTTCGACAGGGGCGGGGGTGAAAAACTGTTTTTT	CASTFDRGGGEKLFF
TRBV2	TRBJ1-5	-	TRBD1	TGTGCCAGCGACAGGGGGAGGAGCAATCAGCCCCAGCATTTT	CASDRGRSNQPQHF
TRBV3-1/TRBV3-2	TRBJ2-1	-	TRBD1	TGTGCCAGCAGCCATCTCGGGGGGACAGGGTGGGCTGAGCAGTTCTTC	CASSHLGGTGWAEQFF
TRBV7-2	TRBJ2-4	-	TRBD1	TGTGCCAGCAGCTCCCGACAGGGGCTCCCAAACATTCAGTACTTC	CASSSRQGLPNIQYF
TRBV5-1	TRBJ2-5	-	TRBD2	TGCGCCAGCAGCTTGGGGCTAGCGGGGGTAGAGACCCAGTACTTC	CASSLGLAGVETQYF
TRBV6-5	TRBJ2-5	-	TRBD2	TGTGCCAGCAGGGGACTAGCGGGGTTGAAGGAGACCCAGTACTTC	CASRGLAGLKETQYF
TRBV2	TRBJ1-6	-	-	TGTGCCAGCAGTGTAAGGACAGTCAATTCACCCCTCCACTTT	CASSVRTVNSPLHF
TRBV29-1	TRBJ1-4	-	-	TGCAGCGTTAGAGGGAGTGCTAATGAAAAACTGTTTTTT	CSVRGSANEKLFF
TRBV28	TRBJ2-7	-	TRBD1	TGTGCCAGCAGGGGACAGGTCTACGAGCAGTACTTC	CASRGQVYEQYF
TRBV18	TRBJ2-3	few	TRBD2	TGTGCCAGCTCACCGCCGGGGGGGGGCACAGATACGCAGTATTTT	CASSPPGGGTDTQYF
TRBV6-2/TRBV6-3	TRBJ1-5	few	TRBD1	TGTGCCAGCAGTCGGGACAGGGTGGGCAATCAGCCCCAGCATTTT	CASSRDRVGNQPQHF
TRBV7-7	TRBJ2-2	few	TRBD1	TGTGCTAGCAGCCCGGGACAGGGGAGGATCGGGGAGCTGTTTTTT	CASSPGQGRIGELFF